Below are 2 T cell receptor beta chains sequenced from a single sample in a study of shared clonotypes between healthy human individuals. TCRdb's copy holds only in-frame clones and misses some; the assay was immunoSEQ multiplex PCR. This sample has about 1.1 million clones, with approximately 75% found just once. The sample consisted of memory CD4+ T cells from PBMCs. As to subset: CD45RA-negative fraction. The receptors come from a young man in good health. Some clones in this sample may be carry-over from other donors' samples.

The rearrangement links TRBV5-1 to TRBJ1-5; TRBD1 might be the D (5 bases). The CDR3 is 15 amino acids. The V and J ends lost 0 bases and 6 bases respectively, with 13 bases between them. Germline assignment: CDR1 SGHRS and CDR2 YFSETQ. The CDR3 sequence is CASSLAPGLGQPQHF. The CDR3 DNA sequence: TGCGCCAGCAGCTTGGCCCCGGGGCTCGGTCAGCCCCAGCATTTT.

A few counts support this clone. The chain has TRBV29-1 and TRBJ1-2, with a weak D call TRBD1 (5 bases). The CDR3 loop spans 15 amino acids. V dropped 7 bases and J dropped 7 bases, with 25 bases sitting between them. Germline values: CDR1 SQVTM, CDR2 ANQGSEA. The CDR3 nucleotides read TGCAGCGCAAACCAGGGACGGCGGGCACCACGTGGCTACACCTTC. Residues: CSANQGRRAPRGYTF.